These T cell receptor beta chains were read from a single sample in a study of early T cells in non-severe SARS-CoV-2 infection. MiXCR was run by TCRdb on the 5' RACE reads, yielding one entry per CDR3 protein. The sample yields around 84,000 distinct CDR3 sequences, roughly 12% seen once. Sequencing was carried out using whole blood. The receptor source for this set is an adult who was a healthcare worker with PCR-confirmed SARS-CoV-2 infection or an uninfected control (not recorded which). Both conserved end residues are part of each CDR3. A D gene is named only where the DNA matches it firmly. The size entry is marked missing in some rows and otherwise reads once, few, many or a size class.

clone size	V gene	D gene	J gene	CDR3 DNA	CDR3 protein
many	TRBV5-1	TRBD1	TRBJ2-1	TGCGCCAGCAGCTTGGAGGGGGCGCCTCCTGACAATGAGCAGTTCTTC	CASSLEGAPPDNEQFF
many	TRBV20-1	TRBD1	TRBJ2-6	TGCAGTGCTAGACTTCCGGGACAGGGGGCCAACGTCCTGACTTTC	CSARLPGQGANVLTF
few	TRBV20-1	.	TRBJ2-1	TGCAGTGCTAGGCGAACCCCCGATTACTCCTACAATGAGCAGTTCTTC	CSARRTPDYSYNEQFF
.	TRBV11-2	.	TRBJ2-3	TGTGCCAGCCCTCAGAGGTATTTT	CASPQRYF
few	TRBV9	TRBD2	TRBJ2-1	TGTGCCAGCAGCGTAGGCCCTAGCGGGAGACGCAATGAGCAGTTCTTC	CASSVGPSGRRNEQFF
many	TRBV6-5	.	TRBJ1-5	TGTGCCAGCAGTCTAGGCATCAATCAGCCCCAGCATTTT	CASSLGINQPQHF
few	TRBV5-6	TRBD2	TRBJ2-1	TGTGCCAGCAGCTTTGACGGGAGGGCCATCAATGAGCAGTTCTTC	CASSFDGRAINEQFF
.	TRBV7-9	.	TRBJ2-1	TGTGCCAGCAGCTCCAACGGCGGGGAGCAGTTCTTC	CASSSNGGEQFF
few	TRBV14	.	TRBJ2-3	TGTGCCAGCAGCCAAGACCCTGGAGCGACAGATACGCAGTATTTT	CASSQDPGATDTQYF
many	TRBV20-1	TRBD1	TRBJ2-1	TGCAGTGCTGGGGACAGCCACCTTTATCGGTTCTTC	CSAGDSHLYRFF
many	TRBV2	.	TRBJ2-1	TGTGCCAGCAGGATGGGGCTAAACAATGAGCAGTTCTTC	CASRMGLNNEQFF
many	TRBV18	.	TRBJ1-4	TGTGCCAGCTCGCCACAGCGATCTAATGAAAAACTGTTTTTT	CASSPQRSNEKLFF
many	TRBV28	.	TRBJ2-1	TGTGCCAGCAGGAAACCCGACGGGGAGCAGTTCTTC	CASRKPDGEQFF
.	TRBV27	TRBD1	TRBJ2-1	TGTGCCAGCAGCCCGGGACAGGTTTACAATGAGCAGTTCTTC	CASSPGQVYNEQFF
.	TRBV29-1	.	TRBJ2-1	TGCAGCGTTGAAGAGTACGAGCAGTTCTTC	CSVEEYEQFF
.	TRBV29-1	.	TRBJ2-3	TGCAGCGTTATCCAGGGAACAGATACGCAGTATTTT	CSVIQGTDTQYF
few	TRBV28	.	TRBJ1-5	TGTGCCAGCAGTTCTCCGGGACACACCGGTAATCAGCCCCAGCATTTT	CASSSPGHTGNQPQHF
.	TRBV20-1	TRBD2	TRBJ2-7	TGCAGTGCTTCCATAAAGACTAGCGGCCGAAACTACGAGCAGTACTTC	CSASIKTSGRNYEQYF
few	TRBV20-1	.	TRBJ1-2	TGCAGTGCTAGAGTTTCAGGGATCGGATACACCTTC	CSARVSGIGYTF
many	TRBV3-1	.	TRBJ2-7	TGTGCCAGCAGCCTTCAGCGGAGTTACGAGCAGTACTTC	CASSLQRSYEQYF
many	TRBV12-3/TRBV12-4	TRBD1	TRBJ2-1	TGTGCCAGCAGTCCCGGGACAGGGGGGTACAATGAGCAGTTCTTC	CASSPGTGGYNEQFF
many	TRBV10-3	.	TRBJ2-3	TGTGCCATCAGTGCCCTGTCAGGGCTTCGCACAGATACGCAGTATTTT	CAISALSGLRTDTQYF
many	TRBV18	.	TRBJ2-1	TGTGCCAGCTCACCAATCAATGAGCAGTTCTTC	CASSPINEQFF
many	TRBV11-3	.	TRBJ2-1	TGTGCCAGCAGCCGAAGTCGGACAGCCTCCTACAATGAGCAGTTCTTC	CASSRSRTASYNEQFF
.	TRBV13	.	TRBJ1-4	TGTGCCAGCAGCTCCCCCTCCCTAGAGGGAAACGAAAAACTGTTTTTT	CASSSPSLEGNEKLFF
few	TRBV4-1	.	TRBJ2-1	TGCGCCAGCAGCCAAGACCCTCATGAGCAGTTCTTC	CASSQDPHEQFF
.	TRBV15	.	TRBJ1-3	TGTGCCACCAGCAGAGTGCCGGGCTCTGGAAACACCATATATTTT	CATSRVPGSGNTIYF
.	TRBV19	TRBD2	TRBJ2-7	TGTGCCAGTAGTACCGGGACTAGCGGCCCCTACGAGCAGTACTTC	CASSTGTSGPYEQYF
.	TRBV12-3/TRBV12-4	.	TRBJ2-1	TGTGCCAGCAGTTTAGCGGGACGGCGAGGTGAGCAGTTCTTC	CASSLAGRRGEQFF
few	TRBV7-9	.	TRBJ2-1	TGTGCCAGCAGCTCCCTCACTCGCGGGGCTTACAATGAGCAGTTCTTC	CASSSLTRGAYNEQFF
.	TRBV28	.	TRBJ1-3	TGTGCCAGCAGCCCCGGGGCAGGGGAGTTGGATTTT	CASSPGAGELDF
few	TRBV27	TRBD1	TRBJ1-6	TGTGCCAGCACAACCGGGACAGGGTATTCACCCCTCCACTTT	CASTTGTGYSPLHF
.	TRBV12-3/TRBV12-4	.	TRBJ1-5	TGTGCCAGCAGTTTATCTGGGCCCCAGCATTTT	CASSLSGPQHF
.	TRBV28	.	TRBJ1-1	TGTGCCAGCAGTTTTCCGGGCACTGAAGCTTTCTTT	CASSFPGTEAFF
many	TRBV7-9	TRBD1	TRBJ2-4	TGTGCCAGCAGCTTAAGGGGACAGGGGAGTCCCAAAAACATTCAGTACTTC	CASSLRGQGSPKNIQYF
many	TRBV25-1	.	TRBJ2-3	TGTGCCAGCAGTTCGGCCGGACTAACTACTAGCACAGATACGCAGTATTTT	CASSSAGLTTSTDTQYF
.	TRBV2	.	TRBJ1-4	TGTGCCAGCAGTGATAACACCTGGGAGGAAAAACTGTTTTTT	CASSDNTWEEKLFF
many	TRBV14	.	TRBJ2-1	TGTGCCAGCAGCCAAGCGGGGATCCGCGGTGAGCAGTTCTTC	CASSQAGIRGEQFF
.	TRBV7-9	TRBD1	TRBJ2-3	TGTGCCAGCAGCCTACAGGGGGCAAGCACAGATACGCAGTATTTT	CASSLQGASTDTQYF
.	TRBV11-2	.	TRBJ1-3	TGTGCCAGCAGCACACGGACAGCCGGAAACACCATATATTTT	CASSTRTAGNTIYF
few	TRBV11-2	TRBD1	TRBJ2-1	TGTGCCAGCAGCTTAGCCAGGGGGCATAATGAGCAGTTCTTC	CASSLARGHNEQFF
many	TRBV11-3	.	TRBJ2-2	TGTGCCAGCAGCGAAACGAACACCGGGGAGCTGTTTTTT	CASSETNTGELFF
many	TRBV30	TRBD1	TRBJ2-1	TGTGCCTGGAGTGTAATGCAGGGGGCCTCCTACAATGAGCAGTTCTTC	CAWSVMQGASYNEQFF
many	TRBV14	.	TRBJ1-6	TGTGCCAGCAGCCAAGCCCGAGGCCTTAATTCACCCCTCCACTTT	CASSQARGLNSPLHF
many	TRBV7-9	TRBD2	TRBJ2-7	TGTGCCAGCAGCCCAAGCGGGGCACCCTCCTACGAGCAGTACTTC	CASSPSGAPSYEQYF
.	TRBV27	TRBD2	TRBJ2-5	TGTGCCAGCAGTTACCAAGCGGGAGGGGCCAAGACCCAGTACTTC	CASSYQAGGAKTQYF
many	TRBV18	.	TRBJ2-3	TGTGCCAGCTCACCAGTACCGGGGAACACAGATACGCAGTATTTT	CASSPVPGNTDTQYF
.	TRBV28	.	TRBJ2-3	TGTGCCAGCAGTACGGGGGAAGGCACAGATACGCAGTATTTT	CASSTGEGTDTQYF
.	TRBV10-1	TRBD1	TRBJ1-5	TGCGCCAGCACGTATACGATAGGGGGCAGGCAGCCCCAGCATTTT	CASTYTIGGRQPQHF
.	TRBV15	TRBD1	TRBJ2-1	TGTGCCACCAGGACAGGGGGCGCCGACAATGAGCAGTTCTTC	CATRTGGADNEQFF
many	TRBV7-9	TRBD1	TRBJ1-6	TGTGCCAGCAGCTTATTGGACAGGAGATCACCCCTCCACTTT	CASSLLDRRSPLHF